The 10 T cell receptor beta chains presented below share a single source sample, sequenced in a study of T cells in Graves' hyperthyroidism and ophthalmopathy. RNA transcripts were the template for amplifying TCR beta CDR3 regions. During a first-round RT-PCR of the TCR CDR3, the HTBI primer set was used. From the multiplex PCR reads, TCRdb called clonotypes with MiXCR, one entry per CDR3 protein. The sample carries a few hundred thousand distinct CDR3 sequences, 15% to 20% recorded once. Sequencing used blood. The receptors were gathered from a woman in her 30s with Graves' ophthalmopathy.

This clonotype was recorded at least ten times. This rearrangement joins TRBV7-9 to TRBJ2-3; D call uncertain. This CDR3 contains 15 residues. V lost 8 bases to trimming and J lost 0 bases, with 15 bases between them. Germline lookup yields CDR1 SEHNR and CDR2 FQNEAQ (reference sequence). The CDR3 spells CASLAMGLSTDTQYF. The CDR3 bases are TGTGCCAGCCTTGCCATGGGGTTGAGCACAGATACGCAGTATTTT.

This clonotype has ten or more counts. The chain couples TRBV7-9 to TRBJ2-7, with 14 bases identical to TRBD2. The junction had 12 bases not matched to a gene; V was cut back by 4 bases and J by 4 bases. Germline CDR1 and CDR2: SEHNR and FQNEAQ (reference sequence). The CDR3 totals 18 residues. The CDR3 sequence is CASSSQPGLAGVHYEQYF. The CDR3 nucleotides are TGTGCCAGCAGCTCGCAACCGGGACTAGCGGGAGTACATTACGAGCAGTACTTC.

As to this clonotype: A much larger clone is a single base away; this may be a read error. CDR3 sequence: CASSWGATHSTDTQYF. In nucleotides, the CDR3 is TGTGCCAGCAGCTGGGGGGCCACCCATAGCACAGATACGCAGTATTTT. The V call is TRBV5-5, the J call TRBJ2-3; D may correspond to TRBD1 or TRBD2 (6 bases each). This CDR3 is built from 16 residues. Germline values: CDR1 SGHKS, CDR2 YYEKEE (reference sequence). Trimming cost V 3 bases and J 0 bases, with 14 bases left between them.

This clonotype occurred many times. The V gene is TRBV28, the J gene TRBJ1-5; TRBD1 agrees at 9 bases. CDR3 length: 15 amino acids. Trimming cost V 6 bases and J 4 bases; bases outside gene matches: 7. Germline loops: CDR1 MDHEN, CDR2 SYDVKM. CDR3 nucleotide sequence: TGTGCCAGCAGCAAGGACAGGGGCCCTAATCAGCCCCAGCATTTT. This encodes CASSKDRGPNQPQHF.

This clonotype has ten or more counts. The chain recombines TRBV30 with TRBJ1-2, with D unresolved. Looked up from germline, CDR1 is GTSNPN and CDR2 is SVGIG (reference sequence). The ends were cut back, 8 bases at V and 3 bases at J, with 13 bases in the middle. This CDR3 spans 12 amino acids. In DNA, the CDR3 is TGTGCCCGCTACACATTGTACTATGGCTACACCTTC. It translates to CARYTLYYGYTF. Together with reference TRBV30 and TRBJ1-2, the CDR3 gives the full variable domain: SQTIHQWPATLVQPVGSPLSLECTVEGTSNPNLYWYRQAAGRGLQLLFYSVGIGQISSEVPQNLSASRPQDRQFILSSKKLLLSDSGFYLCARYTLYYGYTFGSGTRLTVV.

In DNA form, the CDR3 reads TGTGCCAGCACCCTGTACTCGCGCTCCTACAATGAGCAGTTCTTC. Its protein is CASTLYSRSYNEQFF. The rearrangement uses TRBV27 and TRBJ2-1; D is uncertain. Germline CDR1 MNHEY, CDR2 SMNVEV (reference sequence). There are 15 residues in the CDR3. Deletions cut 7 bases from V and 0 bases from J, with 13 bases between.

This clonotype was found a few times. The rearrangement links TRBV19 to TRBJ2-7; perhaps TRBD2 as D (6 bases). Between the trimmed V and J ends, which lost 4 bases and 0 bases, there was a span of 16 bases. The CDR3 is 16 amino acids. Germline-derived CDR1 and CDR2 are LNHDA and SQIVND (reference sequence). CDR3: CASSRQLARSSYEQYF. The DNA of the CDR3 is TGTGCCAGTAGTAGACAGCTAGCGCGAAGCTCCTACGAGCAGTACTTC.

This clonotype was seen at least ten times. The gene calls are TRBV7-3 and TRBJ2-1; the match to TRBD2 covers 7 bases. The CDR3 has 16 amino acids. CDR1 is SGHTA, CDR2 FQGTGA, per germline. With V trimmed by 5 bases and J by 4 bases, 11 bases remained unmatched. In DNA form, the CDR3 reads TGTGCCAGCAGCCCATCTAGCGGAACCTCTTACAATGAGCAGTTCTTC. This sequence encodes CASSPSSGTSYNEQFF.

This clonotype was seen a handful of times. This rearrangement joins TRBV19 to TRBJ2-3, with 7 bases lining up with TRBD1. CDR3 size: 15 residues. J gave up 4 bases and V 3 bases, and 7 bases lay outside the gene matches. CDR1 is LNHDA and CDR2 is SQIVND in the germline V gene (reference sequence). The CDR3 DNA follows: TGTGCCAGTAGTATGTACGACAGGGAATCAGATACGCAGTATTTT. As protein: CASSMYDRESDTQYF. Drawing the rest from reference TRBV19 and TRBJ2-3, the complete variable domain is DGGITQSPKYLFRKEGQNVTLSCEQNLNHDAMYWYRQDPGQGLRLIYYSQIVNDFQKGDIAEGYSVSREKKESFPLTVTSAQKNPTAFYLCASSMYDRESDTQYFGPGTRLTVL.

This clonotype was observed many times. The chain employs TRBV18 and TRBJ1-1; 9 nucleotides align to TRBD1. Trimming removed 3 bases from V and 4 bases from J; junction bases left unmatched: 6. The germline CDR1 and CDR2 sequences are KGHSH and LQKENI. This CDR3 has 15 residues. The CDR3 DNA follows: TGTGCCAGCTCACCCACAGGGGGCGAGGGCACTGAAGCTTTCTTT. Protein: CASSPTGGEGTEAFF. The full variable domain, rest sourced from reference TRBV18 and TRBJ1-1, is NAGVMQNPRHLVRRRGQEARLRCSPMKGHSHVYWYRQLPEEGLKFMVYLQKENIIDESGMPKERFSAEFPKEGPSILRIQQVVRGDSAAYFCASSPTGGEGTEAFFGQGTRLTVV.